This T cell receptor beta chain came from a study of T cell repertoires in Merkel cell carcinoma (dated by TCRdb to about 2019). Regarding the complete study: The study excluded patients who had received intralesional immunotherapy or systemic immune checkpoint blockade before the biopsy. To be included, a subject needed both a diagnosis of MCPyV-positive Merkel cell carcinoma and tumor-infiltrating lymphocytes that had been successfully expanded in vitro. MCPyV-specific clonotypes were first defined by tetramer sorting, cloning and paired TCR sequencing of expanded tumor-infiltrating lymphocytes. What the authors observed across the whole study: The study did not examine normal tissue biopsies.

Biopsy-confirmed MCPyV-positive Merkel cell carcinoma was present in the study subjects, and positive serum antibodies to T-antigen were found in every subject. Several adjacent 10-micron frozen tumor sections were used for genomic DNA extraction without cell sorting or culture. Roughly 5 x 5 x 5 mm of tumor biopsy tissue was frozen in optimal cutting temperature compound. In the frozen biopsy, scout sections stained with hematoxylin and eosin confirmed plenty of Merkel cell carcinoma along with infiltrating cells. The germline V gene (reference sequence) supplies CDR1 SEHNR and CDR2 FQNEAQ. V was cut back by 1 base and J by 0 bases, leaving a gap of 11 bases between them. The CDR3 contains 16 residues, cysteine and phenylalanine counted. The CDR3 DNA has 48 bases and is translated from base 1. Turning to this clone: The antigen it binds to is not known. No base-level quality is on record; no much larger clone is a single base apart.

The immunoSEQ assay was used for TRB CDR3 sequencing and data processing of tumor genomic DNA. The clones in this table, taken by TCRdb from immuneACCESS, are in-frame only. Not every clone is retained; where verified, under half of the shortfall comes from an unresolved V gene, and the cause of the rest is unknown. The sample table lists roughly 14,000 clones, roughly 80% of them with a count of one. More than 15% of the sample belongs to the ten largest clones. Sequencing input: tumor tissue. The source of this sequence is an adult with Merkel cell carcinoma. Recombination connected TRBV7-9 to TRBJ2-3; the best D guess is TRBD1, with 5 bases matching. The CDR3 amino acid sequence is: CASSLVGRGSTDTQYF. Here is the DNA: TGTGCCAGCAGCTTAGTGGGAAGGGGTAGCACAGATACGCAGTATTTT.